The entry below describes one TCR beta chain. Measured with immunoSEQ multiplex PCR; TCRdb has only the in-frame clones, and not every one. This sample carries about 210,000 clones, 70% to 90% of them seen once, and the ten largest clones take less than 0.75%. This entry is derived from a study of blood T cell repertoires in COVID-19. Whole-study context: Samples came from the United States, Italy and Spain, spanning acute and convalescent COVID-19.

The clonotype was recovered from a man in his forties with acute or convalescent COVID-19. Sequencing input: peripheral blood.

The DNA for the CDR3 is TGTGCCAGTAGTGTGGGCCCGTCCTACTATGGCTACACCTTC. As protein: CASSVGPSYYGYTF. The chain couples TRBV19 to TRBJ1-2; D gene unclear. The CDR3 has 14 amino acids. Germline CDR1 reads LNHDA; CDR2 reads SQIVND (reference sequence). The germline V and J ends were trimmed by 5 bases and 3 bases, with 13 bases remaining between them.